The rows below give T cell receptor beta chains drawn from one sample of a study of blood T cell repertoires in COVID-19. Produced via immunoSEQ multiplex PCR; TCRdb's table is partial and in-frame only. The sample holds over 400,000 clones, about nine tenths seen once. Sequenced: peripheral blood. The receptor source for this set is a woman aged 30 to 39 with active or convalescent COVID-19. Both conserved end residues are part of each CDR3. A D gene is named only where the DNA matches it firmly.

D gene	V gene	J gene	CDR3 DNA	CDR3 protein
-	TRBV10-3	TRBJ2-1	TGTGCCATCAGTGGGTTAGGGGATGAGCAGTTCTTC	CAISGLGDEQFF
TRBD1	TRBV7-2	TRBJ1-2	TGTGCCAGCAGCTTAGGCCAGGGGACAGCCTATGGCTACACCTTC	CASSLGQGTAYGYTF
-	TRBV10-1	TRBJ1-1	TGCGCCAGCAGTAGAGGGGGCACTGAAGCTTTCTTT	CASSRGGTEAFF
-	TRBV6-5	TRBJ2-2	TGTGCCAGCAGTTACCAGGGTGGGGCCGGGGAGCTGTTTTTT	CASSYQGGAGELFF
TRBD2	TRBV18	TRBJ2-7	TGTGCCAGCTCACCACCGTCCAGCGGGGTCTACGAGCAGTACTTC	CASSPPSSGVYEQYF
-	TRBV4-1	TRBJ1-3	TGCGCCAGCAGAGGAGCTAATACCTTCTCTGGAAACACCATATATTTT	CASRGANTFSGNTIYF
-	TRBV2	TRBJ1-4	TGTGCCAGCAGCATGGGCCAGGGGAATAATGAAAAACTGTTTTTT	CASSMGQGNNEKLFF
-	TRBV6-5	TRBJ2-7	TGTGCCACCAACCTCATGGCGGTCTCAACCTACGAGCAGTACTTC	CATNLMAVSTYEQYF
-	TRBV9	TRBJ1-1	TGTGCCAGCAGCCCGGAGATCATGAACACTGAAGCTTTCTTT	CASSPEIMNTEAFF
-	TRBV19	TRBJ2-7	TGTGCCAGTAGTATAGGACTCGGAATCTACGAGCAGTACTTC	CASSIGLGIYEQYF
-	TRBV3-1/TRBV3-2	TRBJ2-5	TGTGCCAGCAGCCAAGCGCGAGCAGAGACCCAGTACTTC	CASSQARAETQYF